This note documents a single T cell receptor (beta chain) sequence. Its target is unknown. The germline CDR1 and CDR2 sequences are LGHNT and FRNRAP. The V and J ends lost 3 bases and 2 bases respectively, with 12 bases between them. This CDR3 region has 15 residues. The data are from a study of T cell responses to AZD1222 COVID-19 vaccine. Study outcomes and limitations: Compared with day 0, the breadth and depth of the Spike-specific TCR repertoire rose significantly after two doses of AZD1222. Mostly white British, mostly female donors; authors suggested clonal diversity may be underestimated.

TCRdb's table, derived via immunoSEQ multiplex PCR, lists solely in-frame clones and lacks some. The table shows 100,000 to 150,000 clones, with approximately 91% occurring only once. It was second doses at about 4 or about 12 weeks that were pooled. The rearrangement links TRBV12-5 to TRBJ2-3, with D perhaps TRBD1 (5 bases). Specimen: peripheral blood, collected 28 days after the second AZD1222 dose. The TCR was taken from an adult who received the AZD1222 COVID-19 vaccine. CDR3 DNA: TGTGCTAGTGGTTTTTCCGACAGTCCCACAGATACGCAGTATTTT. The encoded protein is CASGFSDSPTDTQYF.